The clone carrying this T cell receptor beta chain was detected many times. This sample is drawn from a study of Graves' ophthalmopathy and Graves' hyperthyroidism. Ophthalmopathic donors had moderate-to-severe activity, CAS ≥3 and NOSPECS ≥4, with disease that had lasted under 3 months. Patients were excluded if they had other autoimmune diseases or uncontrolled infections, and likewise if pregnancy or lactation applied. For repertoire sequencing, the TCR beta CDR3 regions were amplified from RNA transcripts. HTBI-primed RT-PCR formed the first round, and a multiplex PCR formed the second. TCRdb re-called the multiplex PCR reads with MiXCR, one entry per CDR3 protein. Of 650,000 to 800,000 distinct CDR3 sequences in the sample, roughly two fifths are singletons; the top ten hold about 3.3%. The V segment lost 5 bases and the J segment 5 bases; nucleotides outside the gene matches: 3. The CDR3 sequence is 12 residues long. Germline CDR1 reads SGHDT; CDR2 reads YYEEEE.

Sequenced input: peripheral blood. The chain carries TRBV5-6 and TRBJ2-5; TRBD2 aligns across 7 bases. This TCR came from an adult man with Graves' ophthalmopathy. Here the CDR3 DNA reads TGTGCCAGCAGTATTAGCGGGGAGACCCAGTACTTC. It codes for CASSISGETQYF.